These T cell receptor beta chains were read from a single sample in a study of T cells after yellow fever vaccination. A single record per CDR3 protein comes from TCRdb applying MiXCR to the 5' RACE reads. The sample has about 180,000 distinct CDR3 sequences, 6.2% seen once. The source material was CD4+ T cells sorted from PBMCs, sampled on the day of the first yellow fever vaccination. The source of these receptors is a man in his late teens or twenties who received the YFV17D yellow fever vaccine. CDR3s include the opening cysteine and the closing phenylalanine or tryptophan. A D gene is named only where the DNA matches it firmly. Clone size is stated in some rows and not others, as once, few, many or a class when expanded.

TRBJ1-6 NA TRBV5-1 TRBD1 CASRSTGRNSPLHF TGCGCCAGCAGGTCGACAGGGCGTAATTCACCCCTCCACTTT
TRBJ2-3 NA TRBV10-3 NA CAIKAAADTQYF TGTGCCATCAAAGCGGCGGCAGATACGCAGTATTTT
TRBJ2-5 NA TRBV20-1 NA CSARHGQRQETQYF TGCAGTGCTAGACACGGACAGCGCCAAGAGACCCAGTACTTC
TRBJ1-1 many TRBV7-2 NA CASSQRLDTEAFF TGTGCCAGCAGCCAAAGATTAGACACTGAAGCTTTCTTT
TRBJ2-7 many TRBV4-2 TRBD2 CASSQDLASGPYEQYF TGTGCCAGCAGCCAAGATCTGGCTAGCGGTCCCTACGAGCAGTACTTC
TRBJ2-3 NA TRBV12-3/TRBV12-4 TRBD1 CASSSGQVQVTQYF TGTGCCAGCAGTTCCGGACAGGTTCAAGTTACGCAGTATTTT
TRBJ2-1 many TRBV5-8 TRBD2 CASSSDVGGGYNEQFF TGTGCCAGCAGCTCAGATGTCGGCGGGGGATACAATGAGCAGTTCTTC
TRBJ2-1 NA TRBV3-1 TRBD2 CASSRSGTSDHNEQFF TGTGCCAGCAGCCGCTCCGGGACTAGCGATCACAATGAGCAGTTCTTC
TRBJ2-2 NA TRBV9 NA CASSVAVNTGELFF TGTGCCAGCAGCGTAGCAGTGAACACCGGGGAGCTGTTTTTT
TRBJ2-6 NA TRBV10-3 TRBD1 CAISDSWTGSSGANVLTF TGTGCCATCAGTGATTCTTGGACAGGGAGCTCTGGGGCCAACGTCCTGACTTTC
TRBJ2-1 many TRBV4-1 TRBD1 CASSQNQWRTGSYNEQFF TGCGCCAGCAGCCAAAATCAGTGGAGGACAGGGTCCTACAATGAGCAGTTCTTC
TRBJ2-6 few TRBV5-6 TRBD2 CASSPLAGALSGANVLTF TGTGCCAGCAGCCCACTAGCGGGGGCGCTCTCTGGGGCCAACGTCCTGACTTTC
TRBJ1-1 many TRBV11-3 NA CASSLETDTEAFF TGTGCCAGCAGCTTAGAGACAGACACTGAAGCTTTCTTT
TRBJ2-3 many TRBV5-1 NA CASSARQGGSTDTQYF TGCGCCAGCAGCGCCCGGCAGGGGGGGAGCACAGATACGCAGTATTTT
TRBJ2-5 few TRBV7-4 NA CANPGIETQYF TGTGCCAACCCTGGGATAGAGACCCAGTACTTC
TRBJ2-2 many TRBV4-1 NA CASSHSKGDTGELFF TGCGCCAGCAGCCACAGCAAGGGTGACACCGGGGAGCTGTTTTTT
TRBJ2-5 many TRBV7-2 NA CASSLALGRETQYF TGTGCCAGCAGCTTAGCTCTGGGGAGAGAGACCCAGTACTTC
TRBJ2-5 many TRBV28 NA CASSLSGFQETQYF TGTGCCAGCAGTTTATCAGGGTTCCAAGAGACCCAGTACTTC
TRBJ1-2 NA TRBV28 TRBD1 CASSPGDRISSGYTF TGTGCCAGCAGTCCAGGGGACAGGATCTCTTCTGGCTACACCTTC
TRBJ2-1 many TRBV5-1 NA CASSLAVSEYNEQFF TGCGCCAGCAGCTTGGCGGTTAGCGAATACAATGAGCAGTTCTTC
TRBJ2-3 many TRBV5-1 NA CASSPLPSSDTQYF TGCGCCAGCAGCCCTTTGCCATCCTCAGATACGCAGTATTTT
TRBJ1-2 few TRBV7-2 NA CASSLVLSGNRRGYTF TGTGCCAGCAGCTTAGTCCTCAGTGGCAATAGACGTGGCTACACCTTC
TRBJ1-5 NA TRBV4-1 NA CASSQDWSDQPQHF TGCGCCAGCAGCCAAGATTGGAGCGATCAGCCCCAGCATTTT
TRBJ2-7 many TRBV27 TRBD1 CASSPYPTGGHYEQYF TGTGCCAGCAGTCCCTACCCGACAGGGGGCCACTACGAGCAGTACTTC
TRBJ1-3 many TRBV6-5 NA CASSYSRTARSGNTIYF TGTGCCAGCAGTTACTCAAGAACAGCTCGCTCTGGAAACACCATATATTTT
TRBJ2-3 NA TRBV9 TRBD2 CARSVGLAGGTDTQYF TGTGCCCGCAGCGTAGGGCTAGCGGGGGGTACAGATACGCAGTATTTT
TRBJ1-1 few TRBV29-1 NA CSVDKSGMNTEAFF TGCAGCGTTGACAAGTCCGGGATGAACACTGAAGCTTTCTTT
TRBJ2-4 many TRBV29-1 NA CSVEAALAKNIQYF TGCAGCGTTGAGGCAGCCCTAGCCAAAAACATTCAGTACTTC
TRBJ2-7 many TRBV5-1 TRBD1 CASSLFSSPTGVEQYF TGCGCCAGCAGCTTGTTCTCCTCGCCCACAGGGGTCGAGCAGTACTTC
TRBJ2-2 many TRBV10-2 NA CASSESTGSNTGELFF TGCGCCAGCAGTGAGTCAACAGGGTCGAACACCGGGGAGCTGTTTTTT
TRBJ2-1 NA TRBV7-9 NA CASSFRDGYNEQFF TGTGCCAGCAGCTTCCGAGACGGTTACAATGAGCAGTTCTTC
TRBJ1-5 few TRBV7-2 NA CASSFKGEKNQPQHF TGTGCCAGCAGCTTTAAGGGGGAGAAAAATCAGCCCCAGCATTTT
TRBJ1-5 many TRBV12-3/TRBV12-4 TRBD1 CASSLVGTVQPQHF TGTGCCAGCAGTTTAGTGGGGACAGTTCAGCCCCAGCATTTT